These T cell receptor beta chains were read from a single sample in a study of blood T cells in healthy people across ages. TCRdb reprocessed the 5' RACE reads via MiXCR and lists one record per CDR3 protein. Of 800,000 or so distinct CDR3 sequences in the sample, 46% were seen once. Sequenced: blood. The receptors here all came from a man at least 80 years old in good health. Both conserved end residues are part of each CDR3. A D gene is named only where the DNA matches it firmly. Size is stated for part of the rows, as once, few or many counts, or as a class when the clone is expanded.

14 - TRBJ2-5 - TRBV13 TGTGCCAGCAGCTTTGGGACATCTAAAGAGACCCAGTACTTC CASSFGTSKETQYF
16 - TRBJ2-7 - TRBV5-1 TGCGCCAGCAGCTTGGTTTTCACGGGAAGCTCCTACGAGCAGTACTTC CASSLVFTGSSYEQYF
13 - TRBJ2-7 - TRBV5-1 TGCGCCAGCAGCTTGAATTTGTGGGACGAGCAGTACTTC CASSLNLWDEQYF
15 - TRBJ2-3 few TRBV6-4 TGTGCCAGCAGTGCTACAGGGTTGAGCACAGATACGCAGTATTTT CASSATGLSTDTQYF
17 TRBD2 TRBJ2-7 few TRBV20-1 TGCAGTGCTATGACTAGCGGGAGGTGGAGCTCCTACAATGAGCAGTACTTC CSAMTSGRWSSYNEQYF
16 TRBD1 TRBJ1-1 - TRBV28 TGTGCCAGCAGTTTGACAGGGGCCATACTGAACACTGAAGCTTTCTTT CASSLTGAILNTEAFF
12 - TRBJ2-5 - TRBV29-1 TGCAGCGTGGGACACCTCCAAGAGACCCAGTACTTC CSVGHLQETQYF
14 - TRBJ2-1 - TRBV5-1 TGCGCCAGCAGCCCGGGACTCGGGAACAATGAGCAGTTCTTC CASSPGLGNNEQFF
15 TRBD2 TRBJ2-5 - TRBV5-1 TGCGCCAGCAGCTCCTTAGCGGGAGAGAAAGAGACCCAGTACTTC CASSSLAGEKETQYF
15 TRBD1 TRBJ2-5 - TRBV15 TGTGCCACCAGCAGATCCTTGACAGGGCAAGAGACCCAGTACTTC CATSRSLTGQETQYF
13 TRBD2 TRBJ2-7 few TRBV12-3/TRBV12-4 TGTGCCAGCAGACTGACTAGCGAGTACGAGCAGTACTTC CASRLTSEYEQYF
14 - TRBJ2-1 few TRBV14 TGTGCCAGCAGCCAGGCCAGGGGATACAATGAGCAGTTCTTC CASSQARGYNEQFF
15 - TRBJ2-7 - TRBV28 TGTGCCAGCAGGATCTTCGGGGGTGGGCGCTCCGAGCAGTACTTC CASRIFGGGRSEQYF
15 TRBD2 TRBJ2-2 - TRBV15 TGTGCCATTGGGGGACTAGCGGGGGGGACCGGGGAGCTGTTTTTT CAIGGLAGGTGELFF
14 - TRBJ2-3 few TRBV12-3/TRBV12-4 TGTGCCAGCAGTTTAGTACAGGCCTCAGATACGCAGTATTTT CASSLVQASDTQYF
15 TRBD1 TRBJ2-7 - TRBV10-3 TGTGCCATCAGTCAAAGGGACAGGGTGATCTACGAGCAGTACTTC CAISQRDRVIYEQYF
11 - TRBJ2-1 - TRBV20-1 TGCAGTGCTAGAGTCCCCGGTGAGCAGTTCTTC CSARVPGEQFF
15 TRBD1 TRBJ1-5 - TRBV5-1 TGCGCCAGCAGCCCCGGGACAGGGGTCGGTCAGCCCCAGCATTTT CASSPGTGVGQPQHF
12 - TRBJ2-7 - TRBV10-3 TGTGCCATCAGTGAACAAATGTACGAGCAGTACTTC CAISEQMYEQYF
14 - TRBJ2-5 few TRBV25-1 TGTGCCAGCAGTGATCCCCGGGAACCAGAGACCCAGTACTTC CASSDPREPETQYF
17 TRBD2 TRBJ2-5 - TRBV28 TGTGCCAGCAGTTCCAGGACTAGCGGGAGGGGTAGCGAGACCCAGTACTTC CASSSRTSGRGSETQYF
17 - TRBJ2-3 few TRBV7-2 TGTGCCAGCAGCCCCCAAGGGACGGCAGCTAGCACAGATACGCAGTATTTT CASSPQGTAASTDTQYF
16 TRBD2 TRBJ2-5 few TRBV18 TGTGCCAGCTCACCGAGACTAGCGGGGGCACAAGAGACCCAGTACTTC CASSPRLAGAQETQYF